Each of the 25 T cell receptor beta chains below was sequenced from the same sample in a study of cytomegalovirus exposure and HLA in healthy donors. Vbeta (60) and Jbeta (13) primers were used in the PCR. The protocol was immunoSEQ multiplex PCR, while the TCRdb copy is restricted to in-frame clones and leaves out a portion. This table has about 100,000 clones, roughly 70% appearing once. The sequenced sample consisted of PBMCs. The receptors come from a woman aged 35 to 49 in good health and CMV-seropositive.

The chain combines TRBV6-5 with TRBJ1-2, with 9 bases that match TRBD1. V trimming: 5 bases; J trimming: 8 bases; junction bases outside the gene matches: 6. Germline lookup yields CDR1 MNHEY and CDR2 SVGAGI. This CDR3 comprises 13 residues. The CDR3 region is CASSQQGAVGYTF. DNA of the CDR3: TGTGCCAGCAGTCAACAGGGGGCAGTGGGCTACACCTTC.

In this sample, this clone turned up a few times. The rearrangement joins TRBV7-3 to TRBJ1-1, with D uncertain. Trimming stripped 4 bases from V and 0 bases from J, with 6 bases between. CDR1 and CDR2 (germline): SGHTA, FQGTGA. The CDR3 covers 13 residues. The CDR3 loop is CASSSHLNTEAFF. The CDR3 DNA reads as TGTGCCAGCAGCTCACATTTGAACACTGAAGCTTTCTTT.

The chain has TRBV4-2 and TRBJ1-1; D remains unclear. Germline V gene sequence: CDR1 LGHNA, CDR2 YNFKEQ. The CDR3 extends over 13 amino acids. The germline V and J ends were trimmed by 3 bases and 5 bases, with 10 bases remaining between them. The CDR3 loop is CASSQTRETEAFF. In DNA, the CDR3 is TGTGCCAGCAGCCAGACGAGGGAAACTGAAGCTTTCTTT.

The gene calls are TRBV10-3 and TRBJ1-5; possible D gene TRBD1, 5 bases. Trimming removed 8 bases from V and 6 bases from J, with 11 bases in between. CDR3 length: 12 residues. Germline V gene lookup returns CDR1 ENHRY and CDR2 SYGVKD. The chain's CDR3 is CAIGEGLQPQHF. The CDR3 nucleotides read TGTGCCATCGGGGAGGGGCTTCAGCCCCAGCATTTT.

CDR3 coding DNA: TGTGCCAGCAGTTTATTTGGGACAGGGTTTATAGGCTACACCTTC. It is translated as CASSLFGTGFIGYTF. The V call is TRBV27, the J call TRBJ1-2; 9 positions match TRBD1. The V and J ends lost 1 base and 8 bases, in that order; junction bases with no gene match: 8. The CDR3 has 15 residues. Germline assignment: CDR1 MNHEY and CDR2 SMNVEV (reference sequence).

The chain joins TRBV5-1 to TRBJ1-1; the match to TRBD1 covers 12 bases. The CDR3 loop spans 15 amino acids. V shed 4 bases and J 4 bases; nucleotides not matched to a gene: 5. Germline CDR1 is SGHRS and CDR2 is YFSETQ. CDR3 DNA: TGCGCCAGCAGCGATGGGACAGGGGGCCGCACTGAAGCTTTCTTT. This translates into CASSDGTGGRTEAFF.

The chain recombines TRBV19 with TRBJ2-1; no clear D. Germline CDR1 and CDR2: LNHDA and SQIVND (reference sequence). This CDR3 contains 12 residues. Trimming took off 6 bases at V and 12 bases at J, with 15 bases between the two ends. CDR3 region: CASRDFGRPQFF. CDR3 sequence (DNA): TGTGCCAGTAGAGACTTCGGTCGGCCGCAGTTCTTC.

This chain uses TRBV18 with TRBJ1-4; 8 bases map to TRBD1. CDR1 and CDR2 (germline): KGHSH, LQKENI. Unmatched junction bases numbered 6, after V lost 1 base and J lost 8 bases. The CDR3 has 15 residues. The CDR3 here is CASSPRTGGAEKLFF. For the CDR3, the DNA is TGTGCCAGCTCACCACGTACAGGGGGGGCAGAAAAACTGTTTTTT. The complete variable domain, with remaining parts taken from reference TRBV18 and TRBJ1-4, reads NAGVMQNPRHLVRRRGQEARLRCSPMKGHSHVYWYRQLPEEGLKFMVYLQKENIIDESGMPKERFSAEFPKEGPSILRIQQVVRGDSAAYFCASSPRTGGAEKLFFGSGTQLSVL.

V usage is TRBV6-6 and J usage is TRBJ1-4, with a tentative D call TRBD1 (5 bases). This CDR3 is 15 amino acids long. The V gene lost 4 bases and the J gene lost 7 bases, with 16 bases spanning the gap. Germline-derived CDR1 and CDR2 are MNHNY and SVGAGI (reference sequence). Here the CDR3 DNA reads TGTGCCAGCAGTTCAAACAGTGGGGCTGGTGAAAAACTGTTTTTT. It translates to CASSSNSGAGEKLFF.

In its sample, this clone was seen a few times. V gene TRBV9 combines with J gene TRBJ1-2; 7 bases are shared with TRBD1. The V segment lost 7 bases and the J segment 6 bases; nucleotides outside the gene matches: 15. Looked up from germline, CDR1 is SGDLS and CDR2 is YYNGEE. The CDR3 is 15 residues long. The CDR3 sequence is CASSTSHRGTNGYTF. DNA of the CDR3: TGTGCCAGCTCGACATCCCACAGGGGCACGAATGGCTACACCTTC. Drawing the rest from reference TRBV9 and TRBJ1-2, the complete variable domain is DSGVTQTPKHLITATGQRVTLRCSPRSGDLSVYWYQQSLDQGLQFLIQYYNGEERAKGNILERFSAQQFPDLHSELNLSSLELGDSALYFCASSTSHRGTNGYTFGSGTRLTVV.

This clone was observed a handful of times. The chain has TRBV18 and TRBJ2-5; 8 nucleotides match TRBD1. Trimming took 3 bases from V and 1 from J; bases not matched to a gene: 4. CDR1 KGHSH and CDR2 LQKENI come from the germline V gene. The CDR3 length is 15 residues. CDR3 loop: CASSPRGTGQETQYF. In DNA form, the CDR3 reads TGTGCCAGCTCACCCCGGGGGACAGGCCAAGAGACCCAGTACTTC.

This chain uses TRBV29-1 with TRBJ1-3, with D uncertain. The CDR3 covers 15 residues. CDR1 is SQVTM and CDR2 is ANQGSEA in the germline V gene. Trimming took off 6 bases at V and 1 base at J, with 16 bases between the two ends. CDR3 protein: CSVDNPPLSGNTIYF. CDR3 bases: TGCAGCGTCGACAATCCGCCGCTATCTGGAAACACCATATATTTT.

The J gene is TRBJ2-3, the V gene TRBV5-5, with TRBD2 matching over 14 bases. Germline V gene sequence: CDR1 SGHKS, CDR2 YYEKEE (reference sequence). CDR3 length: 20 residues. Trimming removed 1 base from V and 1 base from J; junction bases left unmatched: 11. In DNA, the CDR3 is TGTGCCAGCAGCTTGAGGGCCGGGACTAGCGGGGGCGGGGGCACAGATACGCAGTATTTT. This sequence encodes CASSLRAGTSGGGGTDTQYF.

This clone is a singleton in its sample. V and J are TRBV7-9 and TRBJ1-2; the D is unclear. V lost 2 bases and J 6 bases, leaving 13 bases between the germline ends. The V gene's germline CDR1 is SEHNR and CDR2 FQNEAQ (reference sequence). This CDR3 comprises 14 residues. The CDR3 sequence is CASSLTREGDGYTF. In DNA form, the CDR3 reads TGTGCCAGCAGCTTAACCAGAGAGGGCGATGGCTACACCTTC.

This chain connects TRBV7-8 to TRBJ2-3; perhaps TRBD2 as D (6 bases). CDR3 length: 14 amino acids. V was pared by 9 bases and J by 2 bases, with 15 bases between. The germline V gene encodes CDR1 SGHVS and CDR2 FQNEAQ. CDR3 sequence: CASRSRGFTDTQYF. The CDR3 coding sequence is TGTGCCAGTCGCAGCCGGGGGTTCACAGATACGCAGTATTTT.

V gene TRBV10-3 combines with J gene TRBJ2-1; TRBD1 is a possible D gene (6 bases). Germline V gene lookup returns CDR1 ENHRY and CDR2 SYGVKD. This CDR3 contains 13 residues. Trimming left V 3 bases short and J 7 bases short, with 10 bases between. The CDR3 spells CAISDGQKNEQFF. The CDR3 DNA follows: TGTGCCATCAGTGATGGACAGAAGAATGAGCAGTTCTTC.

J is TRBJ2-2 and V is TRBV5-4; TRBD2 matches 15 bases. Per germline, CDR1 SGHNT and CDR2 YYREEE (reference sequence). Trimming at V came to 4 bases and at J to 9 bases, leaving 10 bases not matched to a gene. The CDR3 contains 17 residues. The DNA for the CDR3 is TGTGCCAGCAGCGCCCTGGGACTAGCGGGGGGCCCCAGGGAGCTGTTTTTT. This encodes CASSALGLAGGPRELFF.

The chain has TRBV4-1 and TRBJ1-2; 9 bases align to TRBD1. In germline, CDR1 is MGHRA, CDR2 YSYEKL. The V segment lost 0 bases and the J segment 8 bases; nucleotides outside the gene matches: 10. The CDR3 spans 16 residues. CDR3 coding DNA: TGCGCCAGCAGCCAAGAACGAGGACAGGGGTCGCAGGGCTACACCTTC. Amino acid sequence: CASSQERGQGSQGYTF.

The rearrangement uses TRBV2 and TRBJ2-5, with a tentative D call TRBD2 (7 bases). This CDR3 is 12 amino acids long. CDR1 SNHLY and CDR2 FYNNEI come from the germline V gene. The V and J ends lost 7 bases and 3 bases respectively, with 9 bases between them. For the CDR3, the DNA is TGTGCCAGCAAGGGGGGGGAAGAGACCCAGTACTTC. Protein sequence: CASKGGEETQYF. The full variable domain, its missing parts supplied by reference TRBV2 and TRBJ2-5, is EPEVTQTPSHQVTQMGQEVILRCVPISNHLYFYWYRQILGQKVEFLVSFYNNEISEKSEIFDDQFSVERPDGSNFTLKIRSTKLEDSAMYFCASKGGEETQYFGPGTRLLVL.

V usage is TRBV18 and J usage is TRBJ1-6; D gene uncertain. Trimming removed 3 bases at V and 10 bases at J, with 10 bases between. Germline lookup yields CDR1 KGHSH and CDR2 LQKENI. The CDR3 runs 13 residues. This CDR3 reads CASSPTTHSPLHF. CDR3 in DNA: TGTGCCAGCTCACCTACGACACACTCACCCCTCCACTTT.

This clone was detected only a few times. CDR3 coding DNA: TGTGCCAGCAGCCTGGGACTGCGCTATGGCTACACCTTC. Its translation: CASSLGLRYGYTF. The chain links TRBV7-2 to TRBJ1-2; the D gene is possibly TRBD1 (5 bases). Germline V lookup: CDR1 SGHTA, CDR2 FQGNSA. The CDR3 covers 13 residues. Trimming removed 5 bases from V and 4 bases from J, with 11 bases in between.

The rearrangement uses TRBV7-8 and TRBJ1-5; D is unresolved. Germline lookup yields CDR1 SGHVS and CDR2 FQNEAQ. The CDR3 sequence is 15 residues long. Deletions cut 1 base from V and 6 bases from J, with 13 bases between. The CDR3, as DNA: TGTGCCAGCAGCTTAGTATCGGGGAACGGTCAGCCCCAGCATTTT. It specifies CASSLVSGNGQPQHF.

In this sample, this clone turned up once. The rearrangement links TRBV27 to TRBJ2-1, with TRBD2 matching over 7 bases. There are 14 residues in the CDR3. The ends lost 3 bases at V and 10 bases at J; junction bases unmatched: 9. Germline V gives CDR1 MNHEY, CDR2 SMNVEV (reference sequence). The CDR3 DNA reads TGTGCCAGCAGTTTCGGGACTACCCTTACAGAGCAGTTCTTC. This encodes CASSFGTTLTEQFF.

The CDR3 here is CASSPRQGSTDTQYF. The CDR3 DNA sequence: TGTGCCAGCAGTCCCCGACAGGGGAGCACAGATACGCAGTATTTT. The chain carries TRBV6-4 and TRBJ2-3; TRBD1 matches at 8 bases. J gave up 0 bases and V 5 bases, and 4 bases lay outside the gene matches. The CDR3 has 15 residues. Germline-derived CDR1 and CDR2 are MRHNA and SNTAGT.

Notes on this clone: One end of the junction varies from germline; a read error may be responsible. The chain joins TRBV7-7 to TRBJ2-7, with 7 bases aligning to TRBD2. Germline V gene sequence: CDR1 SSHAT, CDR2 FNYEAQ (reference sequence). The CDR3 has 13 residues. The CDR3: CASSLHGDYVQYF. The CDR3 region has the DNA TGTGCTAGCAGCTTACACGGGGACTACGTCCAGTACTTC.